Below, one T cell receptor (beta chain) is given with its context. The CDR3 has 14 amino acids. Germline CDR1 and CDR2: SGHTA and FQGTGA. V lost 3 bases and J lost 7; bases outside the gene matches: 3. Study processing details: Amplification of reference gene primers was used by the study to estimate nucleated cell counts. TCRdb keeps only in-frame clones here, not all; method: immunoSEQ multiplex PCR. That table gives V, J and clone size, and the DNA gave D and trimming. Of 50,000 to 80,000 clones detected, roughly 88% appear once; the ten largest clones hold around 5.9%. The data were obtained in a study of blood T cell repertoires in COVID-19.

Sequencing used peripheral blood. V gene TRBV7-3 combines with J gene TRBJ2-7, with TRBD2 matching over 13 bases. The sequence came from a woman in her fifties or sixties with acute or convalescent COVID-19. The CDR3 spells CASSLVGLAGEQYF. The CDR3 coding sequence is TGTGCCAGCAGCTTGGTGGGACTAGCGGGGGAGCAGTACTTC.